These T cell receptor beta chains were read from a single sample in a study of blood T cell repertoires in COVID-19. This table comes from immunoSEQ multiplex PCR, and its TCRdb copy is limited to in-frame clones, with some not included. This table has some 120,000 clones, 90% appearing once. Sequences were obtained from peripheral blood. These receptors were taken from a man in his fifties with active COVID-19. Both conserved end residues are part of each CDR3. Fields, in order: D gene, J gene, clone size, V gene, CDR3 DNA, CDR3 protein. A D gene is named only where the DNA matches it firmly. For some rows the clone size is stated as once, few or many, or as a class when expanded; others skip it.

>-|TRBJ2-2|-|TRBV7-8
TGTGCCAGCAGCTTAATCCCAATGGGGGGCACCGGGGAGCTGTTTTTT
CASSLIPMGGTGELFF
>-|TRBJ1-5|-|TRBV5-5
TGTGCCAGCAGCTTGACCCTTACCGGGGGCAATCAGCCCCAGCATTTT
CASSLTLTGGNQPQHF
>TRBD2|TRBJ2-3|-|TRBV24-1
TGTGCCACCAGCGGGGGGGCCGCAGATACGCAGTATTTT
CATSGGAADTQYF
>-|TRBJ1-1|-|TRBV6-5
TGTGCCAGCAGTTACTCGCCGGGAGGAGGGGTCACTGAAGCTTTCTTT
CASSYSPGGGVTEAFF
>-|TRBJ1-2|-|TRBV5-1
TGCGCCAGCAGCCCCTCGACAGGTCGGGGAAGTATTGGAGGCTACACCTTC
CASSPSTGRGSIGGYTF
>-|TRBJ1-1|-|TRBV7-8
TGTGCCAGCAGCTTATTCGGATCGGGGGGCACTGAAGCTTTCTTT
CASSLFGSGGTEAFF
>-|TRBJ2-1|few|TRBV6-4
TGTGCCAGCAGTGATATTGGGGGCGTGCAGTTCTTC
CASSDIGGVQFF
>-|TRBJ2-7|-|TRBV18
TGTGCCAGCTCACCGAGGTTCGACGAGCAGTACTTC
CASSPRFDEQYF
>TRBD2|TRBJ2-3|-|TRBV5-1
TGCGCCAGCCGGGGGGGTACAGATACGCAGTATTTT
CASRGGTDTQYF
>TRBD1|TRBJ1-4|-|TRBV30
TGTGCCTGGGGACGAAGCACGTACGGGACAGGGGTTGAGACTAATGAAAAACTGTTTTTT
CAWGRSTYGTGVETNEKLFF
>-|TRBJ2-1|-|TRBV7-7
TGTGCCAGCAGTTTCAGGGATAACTCCTACAATGAGCAGTTCTTC
CASSFRDNSYNEQFF
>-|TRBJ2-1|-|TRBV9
TGTGCCAGCAGCGCCATCTCTGGTATGGAGAGGCAGTTCTTC
CASSAISGMERQFF
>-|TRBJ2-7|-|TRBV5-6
TGTGCCAGCAGCCAAGAAGGACAGCTTTACGAGCAGTACTTC
CASSQEGQLYEQYF
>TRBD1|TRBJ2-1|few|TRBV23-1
TGCGCCAGCAGTCAACGGACAGGGAGCTCCTACAATGAGCAGTTCTTC
CASSQRTGSSYNEQFF
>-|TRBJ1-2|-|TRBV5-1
TGCGCCAGCAGCGGAGCCGACCTGTCTAACTATGGCTACACCTTC
CASSGADLSNYGYTF
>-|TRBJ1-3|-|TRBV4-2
TGTGCCAGCAGCCAAGATCCCCGGGGGTGGGGTCTATCGAACACCATATATTTT
CASSQDPRGWGLSNTIYF
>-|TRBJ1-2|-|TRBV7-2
TGTGCCAGCAGCCCGCAGGGGCTGCCTTATGGCTACACCTTC
CASSPQGLPYGYTF
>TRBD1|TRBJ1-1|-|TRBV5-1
TGCGCCAGCAGCCTCCAAGGACAGGGGTATAACACTGAAGCTTTCTTT
CASSLQGQGYNTEAFF
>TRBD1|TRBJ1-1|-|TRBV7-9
TGTGCCAGCAGCCTTTCGGGACAGGGCAACACTGAAGCTTTCTTT
CASSLSGQGNTEAFF
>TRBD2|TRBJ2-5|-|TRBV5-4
TGTGCCAGCAGCTTTTTCAGCGGGGGGTATGGAGAGACCCAGTACTTC
CASSFFSGGYGETQYF
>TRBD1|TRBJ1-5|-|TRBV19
TGTGCCAGTACCGACAGGGGAGAGGGCAATCAGCCCCAGCATTTT
CASTDRGEGNQPQHF
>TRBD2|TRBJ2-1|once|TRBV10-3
TGTGCCATCAGTGAGTCGGGACTAGTAGGGGCCGGGAATGAGCAGTTCTTC
CAISESGLVGAGNEQFF
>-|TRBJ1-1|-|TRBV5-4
TGTGCCAGCAGCTCCGGAGGACAGTCCCTGACTTTCTTT
CASSSGGQSLTFF
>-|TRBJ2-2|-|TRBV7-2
TGTGCCAGCAGCCCGATCGGAGAAACCGGGGAGCTGTTTTTT
CASSPIGETGELFF
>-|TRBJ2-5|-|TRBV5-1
TGCGCCAGCAGCGGCTTTATGATGACTGGAGAGACCCAGTACTTC
CASSGFMMTGETQYF
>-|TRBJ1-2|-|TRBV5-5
TGTGCCAGCAGCCCATCTTCCGCCAGGGGCTACACCTTC
CASSPSSARGYTF
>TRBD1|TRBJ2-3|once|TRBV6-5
TGTGCCAGCAGAGAGACAGGGTCAGATACGCAGTATTTT
CASRETGSDTQYF
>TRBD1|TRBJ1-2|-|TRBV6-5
TGTGCCAGCATTTTTGGACAGGGCAAGAACTATGGCTACACCTTC
CASIFGQGKNYGYTF
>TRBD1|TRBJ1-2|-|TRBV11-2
TGTGCCAGCAGCCCCCAACAGGGGCCATCGGGTCGCTATGGCTACACCTTC
CASSPQQGPSGRYGYTF
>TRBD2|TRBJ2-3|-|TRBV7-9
TGTGCCAGCAGCCAGACTAGCGACCCCTCAGATACGCAGTATTTT
CASSQTSDPSDTQYF
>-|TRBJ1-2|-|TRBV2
TGTGCCAGCAGTGAAGGGGGCAGCCCCTCGAGTAGGACCTTC
CASSEGGSPSSRTF
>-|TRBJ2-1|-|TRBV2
TGTGCCAGCAGTGAAGCGCGTAGAGGCTCCTACAATGAGCAGTTCTTC
CASSEARRGSYNEQFF
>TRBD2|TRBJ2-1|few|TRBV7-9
TGTGCCAGCAGCAGACGGGAGGGCGGGGACAATGAGCAGTTCTTC
CASSRREGGDNEQFF
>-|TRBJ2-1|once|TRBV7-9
TGTGCCAGCAGCCCGAGCTACTCCTACAATGAGCAGTTCTTC
CASSPSYSYNEQFF
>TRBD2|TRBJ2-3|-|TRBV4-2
TGTGCCAGCAGCCAAGATCGGGCGGGGGGGACAGATACGCAGTATTTT
CASSQDRAGGTDTQYF
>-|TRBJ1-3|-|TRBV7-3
TGTGCCAGCAGCGAGGACAGTTACTCTGGAAACACCATATATTTT
CASSEDSYSGNTIYF
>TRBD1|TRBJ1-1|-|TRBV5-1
TGCGCCAGCAGCTCTGGACAGGGGGCTAATCGGAACACTGAAGCTTTCTTT
CASSSGQGANRNTEAFF
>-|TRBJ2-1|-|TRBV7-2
TGTGCCAGCAGCCTAGCGCGCAATGAGCAGTTCTTC
CASSLARNEQFF
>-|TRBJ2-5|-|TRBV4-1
TGCGCCAGCAGCCAAGATTTGGGCGGGGAACCCCAAGAGACCCAGTACTTC
CASSQDLGGEPQETQYF
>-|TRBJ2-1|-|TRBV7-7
TGTGCCAGCAGCCCGAACCTACAGAACCAAAATGAGCAGTTCTTC
CASSPNLQNQNEQFF
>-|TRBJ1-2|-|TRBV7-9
TGTGCCAGCAGCATGCGGGTAGGCTACACCTTC
CASSMRVGYTF
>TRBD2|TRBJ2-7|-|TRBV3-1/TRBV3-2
TGTGCCAGCAGCCAAGGTGTTAGCGGGACCTACGAGCAGTACTTC
CASSQGVSGTYEQYF
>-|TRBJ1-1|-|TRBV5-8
TGTGCCAGCAGCTTGGCCGGGGGTATTAACACTGAAGCTTTCTTT
CASSLAGGINTEAFF
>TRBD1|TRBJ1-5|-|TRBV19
TGTGCCAGTACCGAAACCCCGGGACAGGGATCTCAGCCCCAGCATTTT
CASTETPGQGSQPQHF
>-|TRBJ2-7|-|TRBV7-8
TGTGCCAGCAGCGGGGGGGCCGTCTCCTACGAGCAGTACTTC
CASSGGAVSYEQYF
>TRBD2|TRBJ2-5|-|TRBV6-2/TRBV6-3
TGTGCCAGCAGTACTCCACGGACTAGCGGGAACGGAGGGACCCAGTACTTC
CASSTPRTSGNGGTQYF
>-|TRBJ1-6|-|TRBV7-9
TGTGCCAGCAGCTTAAGAGGGGAGGTGCATTCACCCCTCCACTTT
CASSLRGEVHSPLHF
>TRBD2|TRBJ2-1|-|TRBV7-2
TGTGCCAGCAGCTTTAGCGGGAGAGGGCAGTTCTTC
CASSFSGRGQFF
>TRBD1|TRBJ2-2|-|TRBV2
TGTGCCAGCACCCGGGACAGGGTAACCGGGGAGCTGTTTTTT
CASTRDRVTGELFF
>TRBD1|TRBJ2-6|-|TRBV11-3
TGTGCCAGCAGCCCGGGACAGGGGGTTTTATCTGGGGCCAACGTCCTGACTTTC
CASSPGQGVLSGANVLTF
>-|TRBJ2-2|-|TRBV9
TGTGCCAGCAGCGTTGATGTGGGGGGTATAACCGGGGAGCTGTTTTTT
CASSVDVGGITGELFF
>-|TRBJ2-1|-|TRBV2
TGTGCCAGCAGTAGACTCCGGAGCTCCTACAATGAGCAGTTCTTC
CASSRLRSSYNEQFF
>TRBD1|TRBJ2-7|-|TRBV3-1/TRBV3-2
TGTGCCAGCAGTCTAAGGACAGGGGCAAGCTTGTTTTCCGAGCAGTACTTC
CASSLRTGASLFSEQYF
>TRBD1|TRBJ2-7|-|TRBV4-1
TGCGCCAGCAGCCTATCGACAGGGCCTGTCGAGCAGTACTTC
CASSLSTGPVEQYF
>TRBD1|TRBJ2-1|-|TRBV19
TGTGCCAGTAGTACCGGACAGGGAGCCTACAATGAGCAGTTCTTC
CASSTGQGAYNEQFF
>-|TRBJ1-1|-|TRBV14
TGTGCCAGCAGCTCAGGGTTGGGCACTGAAGCTTTCTTT
CASSSGLGTEAFF
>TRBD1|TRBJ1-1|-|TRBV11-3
TGTGCCAGCAGCTCACCGGGACAGCTTTTGAACACTGAAGCTTTCTTT
CASSSPGQLLNTEAFF
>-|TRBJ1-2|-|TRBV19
TGTGCCAGTAGTATAGATCGCGGCCTCTACGGCTACACCTTC
CASSIDRGLYGYTF
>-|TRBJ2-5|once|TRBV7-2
TGTGCCAGCAGCTCCAAGTGGGGCTATGAGACCCAGTACTTC
CASSSKWGYETQYF